The present TCR beta chain was sequenced within a study of blood T cell repertoires in COVID-19. CDR3 length: 11 residues. V lost 3 bases, J lost 1 base, and 3 bases lay in between. Germline V gene lookup returns CDR1 DFQATT and CDR2 SNEGSKA (reference sequence). As originally analysed: Estimated nucleated cell counts came from reference gene primer amplification. Assay used: immunoSEQ multiplex PCR; TCRdb lists only in-frame clones, some missing. V and J calls and clone size are given by that table; D and trimming were obtained from the DNA. The table lists tens of thousands of clones, about 88% of them singletons, with 3% to 4.5% in the top ten.

V gene TRBV20-1 combines with J gene TRBJ1-1; no clear D. This sequence originates from a man between 65 and 79 years old with acute or convalescent COVID-19. The sequenced sample was peripheral blood. The CDR3 loop is CSARRNTEAFF. The CDR3 DNA follows: TGCAGTGCTAGGAGGAACACTGAAGCTTTCTTT.